Listed below are T cell receptor beta chains from one sample, sequenced in a study of monozygotic twins with inflammatory bowel disease. Reprocessing the 5' RACE reads, TCRdb reports a single entry for every CDR3 protein and omits DNA. The table lists about 450,000 distinct CDR3 sequences. The sample was blood. The receptors were gathered from a human donor with ulcerative colitis or Crohn's disease, or a healthy co-twin of an affected twin (not recorded which). CDR3s include the opening cysteine and the closing phenylalanine or tryptophan.

TRBV19	TRBJ2-4	CASNNRGPENIQYF
TRBV5-1	TRBJ2-7	CASSSGPGTSGRVVDEQYF
TRBV29-1	TRBJ1-3	CSVLSRNTIYF
TRBV7-9	TRBJ2-7	CASSRLSYEQYF
TRBV7-2	TRBJ2-7	CASSLVHEQYF
TRBV4-1	TRBJ1-1	CASSQQTGGTYTEAFF
TRBV5-4	TRBJ1-1	CASSPRTGISTEAFF
TRBV6-2/TRBV6-3	TRBJ1-5	CASSYSTGINSNQPQHF
TRBV3-1	TRBJ1-4	CASSREQQPNEKLFF
TRBV5-1	TRBJ2-2	CASSLDSANTGELFF
TRBV7-2	TRBJ2-1	CASSPETSGNGYNEQFF
TRBV20-1	TRBJ2-1	CSARDSGLAGVNEQFF
TRBV7-9	TRBJ2-5	CASSLAGRIETQYF
TRBV19	TRBJ1-2	CASRERRGYGYTF
TRBV7-2	TRBJ2-1	CASSLVGSSYNEQFF
TRBV9	TRBJ2-3	CASSVGPATIPDTQYF
TRBV5-1	TRBJ2-7	CASSLDTSGSYEQYF
TRBV20-1	TRBJ2-2	CSARGQGGTGELFF
TRBV7-9	TRBJ2-5	CASSSIRGAGETQYF
TRBV7-3	TRBJ2-2	CASSLRGGGTGELFF
TRBV5-6	TRBJ1-6	CASTLMGSPLHF
TRBV20-1	TRBJ2-6	CSARKRQAGANVLTF
TRBV29-1	TRBJ2-7	CSVEDLSGSSYEQYF
TRBV18	TRBJ2-4	CASSPGQEVYIQYF
TRBV7-2	TRBJ1-1	CACIEQGDTEAFF
TRBV7-3	TRBJ1-2	CASSRAGGAPNYGYTF
TRBV6-2/TRBV6-3	TRBJ2-2	CASSYYTGELFF
TRBV20-1	TRBJ2-2	CSARVRGDTGELFF
TRBV29-1	TRBJ2-1	CSVDGLEYNEQFF
TRBV5-1	TRBJ2-7	CASSLARQDNEQYF